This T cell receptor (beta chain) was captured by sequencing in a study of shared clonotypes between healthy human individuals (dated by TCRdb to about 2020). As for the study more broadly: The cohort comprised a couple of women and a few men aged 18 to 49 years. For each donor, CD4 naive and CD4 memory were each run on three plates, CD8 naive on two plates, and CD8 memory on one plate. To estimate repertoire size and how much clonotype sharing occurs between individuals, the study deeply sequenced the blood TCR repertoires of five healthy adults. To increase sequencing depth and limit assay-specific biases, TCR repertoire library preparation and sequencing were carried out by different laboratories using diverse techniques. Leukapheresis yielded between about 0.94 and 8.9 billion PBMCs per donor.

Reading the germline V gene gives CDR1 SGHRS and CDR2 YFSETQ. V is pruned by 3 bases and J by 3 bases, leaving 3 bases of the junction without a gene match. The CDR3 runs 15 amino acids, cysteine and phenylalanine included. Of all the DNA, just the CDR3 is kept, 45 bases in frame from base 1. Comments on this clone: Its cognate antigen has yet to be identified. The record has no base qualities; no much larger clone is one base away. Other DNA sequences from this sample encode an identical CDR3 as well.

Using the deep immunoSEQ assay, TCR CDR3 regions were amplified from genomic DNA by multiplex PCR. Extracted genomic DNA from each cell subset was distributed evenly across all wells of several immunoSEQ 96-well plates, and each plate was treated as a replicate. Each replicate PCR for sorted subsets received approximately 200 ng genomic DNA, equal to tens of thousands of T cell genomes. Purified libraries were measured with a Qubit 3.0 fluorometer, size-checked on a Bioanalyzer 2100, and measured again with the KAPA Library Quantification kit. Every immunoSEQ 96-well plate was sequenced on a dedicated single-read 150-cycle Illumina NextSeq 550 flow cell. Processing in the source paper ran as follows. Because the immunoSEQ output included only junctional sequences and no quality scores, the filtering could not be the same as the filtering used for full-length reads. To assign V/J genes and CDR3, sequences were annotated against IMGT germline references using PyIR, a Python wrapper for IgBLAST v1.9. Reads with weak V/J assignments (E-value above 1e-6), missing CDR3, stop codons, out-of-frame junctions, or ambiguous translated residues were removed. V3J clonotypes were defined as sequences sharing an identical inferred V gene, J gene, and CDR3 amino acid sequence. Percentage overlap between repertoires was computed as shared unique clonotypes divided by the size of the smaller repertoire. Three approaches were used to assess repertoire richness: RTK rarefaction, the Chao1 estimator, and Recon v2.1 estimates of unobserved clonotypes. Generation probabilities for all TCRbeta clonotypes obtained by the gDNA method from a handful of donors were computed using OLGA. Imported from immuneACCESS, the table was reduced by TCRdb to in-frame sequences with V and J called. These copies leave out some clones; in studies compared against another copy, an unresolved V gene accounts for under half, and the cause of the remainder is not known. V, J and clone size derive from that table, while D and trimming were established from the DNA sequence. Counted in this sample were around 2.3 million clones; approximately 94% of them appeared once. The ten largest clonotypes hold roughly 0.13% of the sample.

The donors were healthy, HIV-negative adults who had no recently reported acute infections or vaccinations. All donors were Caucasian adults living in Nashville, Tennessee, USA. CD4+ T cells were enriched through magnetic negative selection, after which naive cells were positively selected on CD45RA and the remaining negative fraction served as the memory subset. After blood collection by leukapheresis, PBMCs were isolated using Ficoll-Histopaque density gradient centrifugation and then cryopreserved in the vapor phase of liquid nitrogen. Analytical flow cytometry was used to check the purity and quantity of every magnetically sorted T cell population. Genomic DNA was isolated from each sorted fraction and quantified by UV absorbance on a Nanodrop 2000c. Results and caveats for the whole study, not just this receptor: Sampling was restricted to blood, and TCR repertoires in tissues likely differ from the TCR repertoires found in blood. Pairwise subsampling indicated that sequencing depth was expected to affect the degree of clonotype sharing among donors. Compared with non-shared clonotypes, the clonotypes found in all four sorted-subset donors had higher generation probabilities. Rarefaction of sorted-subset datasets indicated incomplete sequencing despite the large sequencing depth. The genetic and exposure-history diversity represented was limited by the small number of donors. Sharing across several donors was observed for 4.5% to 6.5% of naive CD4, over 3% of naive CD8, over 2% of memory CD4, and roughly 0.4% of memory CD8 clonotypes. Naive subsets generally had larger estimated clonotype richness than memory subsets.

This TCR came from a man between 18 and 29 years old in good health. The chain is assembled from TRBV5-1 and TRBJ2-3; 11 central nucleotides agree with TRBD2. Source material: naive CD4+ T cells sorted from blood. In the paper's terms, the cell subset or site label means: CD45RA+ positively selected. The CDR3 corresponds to CASSSSGGSTDTQYF. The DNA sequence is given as TGCGCCAGCAGCTCTAGCGGGGGGTCGACAGATACGCAGTATTTT.